Listed below are T cell receptor beta chains from one sample, sequenced in a study of blood T cell repertoires in COVID-19. Data came from immunoSEQ multiplex PCR; TCRdb stores just in-frame clones and leaves some out. The top ten clones hold more than 4.5% of a sample with some 200,000 clones, around 84% of them seen once. The sample taken for sequencing was peripheral blood. These receptors came from a woman aged 55-75 years who had recovered from COVID-19. CDR3s include the opening cysteine and the closing phenylalanine or tryptophan. A D gene is named only where the DNA matches it firmly.

V	J	D	CDR3	DNA
TRBV2	TRBJ1-4	TRBD1	CASGLPGQAANEKLFF	TGTGCCAGCGGCCTTCCGGGACAGGCGGCTAATGAAAAACTGTTTTTT
TRBV29-1	TRBJ1-1	NA	CSVMGGDWATEAFF	TGCAGCGTTATGGGAGGGGATTGGGCCACTGAAGCTTTCTTT
TRBV30	TRBJ1-1	NA	CAWRWGSFMNTEAFF	TGTGCCTGGAGATGGGGCAGCTTCATGAACACTGAAGCTTTCTTT
TRBV18	TRBJ1-1	NA	CASSMDRNTEAFF	TGTGCCAGCTCCATGGACAGGAACACTGAAGCTTTCTTT
TRBV6-1	TRBJ1-5	NA	CASSEAYRALEPQHF	TGTGCCAGCAGTGAAGCATACAGGGCCCTGGAGCCCCAGCATTTT
TRBV7-2	TRBJ1-5	TRBD1	CASSWDRNQPQHF	TGTGCCAGCAGCTGGGACAGAAATCAGCCCCAGCATTTT
TRBV19	TRBJ2-3	TRBD2	CASKDQSSGGGDTQYF	TGTGCCTCTAAAGATCAGTCTAGCGGGGGTGGGGATACGCAGTATTTT
TRBV13	TRBJ2-1	TRBD2	CASSRLLAGGRNEQFF	TGTGCCAGCAGTCGACTACTAGCGGGGGGGCGAAATGAGCAGTTCTTC
TRBV4-3	TRBJ2-3	TRBD2	CASSQVALAGGTDTQYF	TGCGCCAGCAGCCAAGTAGCCCTAGCGGGGGGCACAGATACGCAGTATTTT
TRBV5-4	TRBJ1-2	TRBD1	CASSYGTGWYGYTF	TGTGCCAGCAGCTACGGGACAGGATGGTATGGCTACACCTTC
TRBV5-4	TRBJ2-7	TRBD2	CASSTGLAGAGDYEQYF	TGTGCCAGCAGCACGGGACTAGCGGGGGCCGGGGACTACGAGCAGTACTTC